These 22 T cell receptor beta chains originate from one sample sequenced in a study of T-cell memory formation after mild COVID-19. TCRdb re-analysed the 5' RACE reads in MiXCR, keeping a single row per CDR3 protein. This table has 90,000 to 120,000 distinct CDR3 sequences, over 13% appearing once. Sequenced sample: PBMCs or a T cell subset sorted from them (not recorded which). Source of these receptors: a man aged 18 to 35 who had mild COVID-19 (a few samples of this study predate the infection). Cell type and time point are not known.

The DNA for the CDR3 is TGTGCCAGCAGGGGGCAAGGGGAGCTGTTTTTT. As protein: CASRGQGELFF. The chain carries TRBV6-5 and TRBJ2-2; D perhaps matches TRBD1 (5 bases). Germline lookup yields CDR1 MNHEY and CDR2 SVGAGI. The V and J ends lost 6 bases and 8 bases respectively, with 7 bases between them. The CDR3 is made up of 11 amino acids.

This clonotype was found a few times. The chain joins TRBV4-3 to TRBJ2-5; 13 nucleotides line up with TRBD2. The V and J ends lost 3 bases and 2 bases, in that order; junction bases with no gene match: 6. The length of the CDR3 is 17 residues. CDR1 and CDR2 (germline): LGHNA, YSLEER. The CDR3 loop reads CASSHLTSGGGQETQYF. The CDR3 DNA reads TGCGCCAGCAGCCACTTAACTAGCGGGGGGGGACAAGAGACCCAGTACTTC.

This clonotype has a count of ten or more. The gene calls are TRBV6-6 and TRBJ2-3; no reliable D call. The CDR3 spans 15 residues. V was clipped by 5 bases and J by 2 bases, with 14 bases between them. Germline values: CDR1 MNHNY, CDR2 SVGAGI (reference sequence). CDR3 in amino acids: CASSGILGNTDTQYF. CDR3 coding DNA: TGTGCCAGCAGTGGTATTCTGGGGAACACAGATACGCAGTATTTT.

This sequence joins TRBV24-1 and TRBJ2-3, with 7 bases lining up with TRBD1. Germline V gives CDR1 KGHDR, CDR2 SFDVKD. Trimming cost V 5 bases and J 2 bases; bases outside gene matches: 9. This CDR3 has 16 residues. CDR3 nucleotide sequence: TGTGCCACCAGTGCTGTGGACAGGACGCTCACAGATACGCAGTATTTT. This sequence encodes CATSAVDRTLTDTQYF.

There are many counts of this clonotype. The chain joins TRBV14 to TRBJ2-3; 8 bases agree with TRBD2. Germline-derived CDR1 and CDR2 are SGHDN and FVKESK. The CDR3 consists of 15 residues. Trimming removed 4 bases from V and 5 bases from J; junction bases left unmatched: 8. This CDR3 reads CASSRTSPKGDTQYF. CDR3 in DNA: TGTGCCAGCAGCCGGACTAGCCCCAAAGGAGATACGCAGTATTTT.

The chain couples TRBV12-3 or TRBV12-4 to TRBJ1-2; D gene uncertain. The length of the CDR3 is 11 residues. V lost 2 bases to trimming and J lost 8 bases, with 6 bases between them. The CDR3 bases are TGTGCCAGCAGTTTACTCTGGGGCTACACCTTC. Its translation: CASSLLWGYTF.

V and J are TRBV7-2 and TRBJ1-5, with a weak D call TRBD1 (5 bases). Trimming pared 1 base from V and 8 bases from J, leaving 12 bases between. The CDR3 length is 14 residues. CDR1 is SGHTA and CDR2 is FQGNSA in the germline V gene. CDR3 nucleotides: TGTGCCAGCAGCTTAGTGCCGGGGGGGAAGCCCCAGCATTTT. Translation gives CASSLVPGGKPQHF.

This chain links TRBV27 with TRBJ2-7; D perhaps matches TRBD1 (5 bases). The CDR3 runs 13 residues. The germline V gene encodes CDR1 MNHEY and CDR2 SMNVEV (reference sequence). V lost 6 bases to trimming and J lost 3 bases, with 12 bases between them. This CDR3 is CASSMTVNYEQYF. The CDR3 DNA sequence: TGTGCCAGCAGCATGACAGTCAACTACGAGCAGTACTTC.

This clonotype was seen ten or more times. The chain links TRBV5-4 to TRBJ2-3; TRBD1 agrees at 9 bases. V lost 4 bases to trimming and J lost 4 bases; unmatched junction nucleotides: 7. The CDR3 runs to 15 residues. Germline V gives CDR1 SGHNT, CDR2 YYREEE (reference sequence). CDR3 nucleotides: TGTGCCAGCAGCGCGCCGGGACAGGGTCCAGATACGCAGTATTTT. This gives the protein CASSAPGQGPDTQYF.

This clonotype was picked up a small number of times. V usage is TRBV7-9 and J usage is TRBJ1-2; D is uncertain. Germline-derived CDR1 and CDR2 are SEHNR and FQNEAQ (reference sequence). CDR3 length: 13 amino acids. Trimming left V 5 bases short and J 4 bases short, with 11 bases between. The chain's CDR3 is CASSPSTVYGYTF. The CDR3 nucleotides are TGTGCCAGCAGCCCCTCTACAGTCTATGGCTACACCTTC.

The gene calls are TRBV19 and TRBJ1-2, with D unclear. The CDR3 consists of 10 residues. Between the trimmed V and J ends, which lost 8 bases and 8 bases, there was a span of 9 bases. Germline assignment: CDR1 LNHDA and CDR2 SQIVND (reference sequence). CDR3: CASGEDGYTF. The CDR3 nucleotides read TGTGCCAGTGGCGAGGACGGCTACACCTTC.

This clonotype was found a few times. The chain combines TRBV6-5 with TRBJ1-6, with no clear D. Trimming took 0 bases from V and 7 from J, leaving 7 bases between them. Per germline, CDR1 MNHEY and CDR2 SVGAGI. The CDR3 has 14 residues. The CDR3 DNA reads TGTGCCAGCAGTTACTCGTCAGCCAATTCACCCCTCCACTTT. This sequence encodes CASSYSSANSPLHF.

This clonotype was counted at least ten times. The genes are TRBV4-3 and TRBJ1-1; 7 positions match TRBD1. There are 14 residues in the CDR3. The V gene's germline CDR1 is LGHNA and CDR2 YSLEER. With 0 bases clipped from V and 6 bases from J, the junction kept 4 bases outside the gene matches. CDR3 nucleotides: TGCGCCAGCAGCCAAGACGGCGGACAGGCTGAAGCTTTCTTT. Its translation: CASSQDGGQAEAFF.

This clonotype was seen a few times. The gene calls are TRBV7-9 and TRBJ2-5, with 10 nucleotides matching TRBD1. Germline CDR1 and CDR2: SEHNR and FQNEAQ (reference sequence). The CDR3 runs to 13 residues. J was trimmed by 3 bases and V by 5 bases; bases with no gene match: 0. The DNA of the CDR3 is TGTGCCAGCAGCGGACAGGGGGAAGAGACCCAGTACTTC. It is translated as CASSGQGEETQYF.

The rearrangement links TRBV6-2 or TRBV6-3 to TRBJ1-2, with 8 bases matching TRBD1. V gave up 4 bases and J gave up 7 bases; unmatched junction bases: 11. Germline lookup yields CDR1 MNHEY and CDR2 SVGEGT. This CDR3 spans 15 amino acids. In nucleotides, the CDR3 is TGTGCCAGCAGTTCGGACAGGGAATCATTGCGTGGCTACACCTTC. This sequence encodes CASSSDRESLRGYTF.

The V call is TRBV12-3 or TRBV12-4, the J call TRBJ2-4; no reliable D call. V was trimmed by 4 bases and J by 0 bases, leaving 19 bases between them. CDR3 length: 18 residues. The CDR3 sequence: CASSSDEIIGLAKNIQYF. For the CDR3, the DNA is TGTGCCAGCAGTTCGGATGAGATCATCGGCCTAGCCAAAAACATTCAGTACTTC.

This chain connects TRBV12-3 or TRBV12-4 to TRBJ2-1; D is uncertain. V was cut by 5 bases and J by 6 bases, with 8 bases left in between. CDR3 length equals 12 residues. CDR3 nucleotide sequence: TGTGCCAGCAGTCCCCCAGGCAATGAGCAGTTCTTC. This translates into CASSPPGNEQFF.

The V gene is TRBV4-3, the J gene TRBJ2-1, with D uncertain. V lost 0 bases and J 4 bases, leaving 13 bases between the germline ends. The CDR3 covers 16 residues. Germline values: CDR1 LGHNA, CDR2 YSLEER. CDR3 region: CASSQEGSQWYNEQFF. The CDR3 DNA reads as TGCGCCAGCAGCCAAGAGGGGTCGCAATGGTACAATGAGCAGTTCTTC.

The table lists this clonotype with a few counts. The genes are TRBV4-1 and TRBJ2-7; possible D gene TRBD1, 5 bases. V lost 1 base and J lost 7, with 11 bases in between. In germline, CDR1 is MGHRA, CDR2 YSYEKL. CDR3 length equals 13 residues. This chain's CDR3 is CASSQAQGSEQYF. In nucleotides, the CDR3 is TGCGCCAGCAGCCAAGCCCAGGGCTCTGAGCAGTACTTC.

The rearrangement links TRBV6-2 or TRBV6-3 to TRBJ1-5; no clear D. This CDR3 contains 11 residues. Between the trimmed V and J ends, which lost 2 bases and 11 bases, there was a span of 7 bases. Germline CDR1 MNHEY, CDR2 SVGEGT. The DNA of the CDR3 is TGTGCCAGCAGTTACGGCGGGGCCCAGCATTTT. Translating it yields CASSYGGAQHF.

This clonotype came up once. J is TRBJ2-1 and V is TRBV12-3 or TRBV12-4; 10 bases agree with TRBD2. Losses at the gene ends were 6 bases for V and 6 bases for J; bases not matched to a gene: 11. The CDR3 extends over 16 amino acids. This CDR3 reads CASRPEAGGRINEQFF. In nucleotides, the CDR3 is TGTGCCAGCAGACCCGAAGCGGGGGGGCGAATCAATGAGCAGTTCTTC.

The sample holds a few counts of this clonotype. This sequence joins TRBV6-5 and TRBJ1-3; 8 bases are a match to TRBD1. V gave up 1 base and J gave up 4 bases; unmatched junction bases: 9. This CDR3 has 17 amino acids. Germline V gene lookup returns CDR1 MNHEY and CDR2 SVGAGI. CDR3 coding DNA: TGTGCCAGCAGTTACTACGTGGGACAGGCGAGGGGAAACACCATATATTTT. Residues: CASSYYVGQARGNTIYF.